This record covers a single TCR beta chain. Its antigen is currently unknown. V lost 7 bases, J lost 1 base, and 18 bases lay in between. From germline, CDR1 is MGHRA and CDR2 YSYEKL. CDR3 length equals 16 residues. Terminally differentiated effector memory CD45RA+ cells were left out of the naive CD8 fraction, which was CD45RO-negative and positively selected for CCR7. All donors qualified as healthy HIV-negative adults and had experienced no recent acute infections or vaccinations. The authors loaded around 220 ng DNA, some 32,000 T cell genomes, into sorted-subset replicate PCRs. Produced via immunoSEQ multiplex PCR; TCRdb's table is partial and in-frame only. The sample lists about 2.2 million clones; 85% to 95% were seen once. This sample is drawn from a study of shared clonotypes between healthy human individuals. Regarding the study as a whole: Naive CD4 clonotypes were shared across several donors at around 5%.

The material sequenced was naive CD8+ T cells from PBMCs. The TCR comes from a man between 18 and 29 years old in good health. Some clones in this sample may be carry-over from other donors' samples. The chain is built from TRBV4-1 and TRBJ2-3; D is possibly TRBD2 (5 bases). DNA for the CDR3: TGCGCCAGCACTAATGTAGCGTTCCCCCGCACAGATACGCAGTATTTT. The encoded protein is CASTNVAFPRTDTQYF.